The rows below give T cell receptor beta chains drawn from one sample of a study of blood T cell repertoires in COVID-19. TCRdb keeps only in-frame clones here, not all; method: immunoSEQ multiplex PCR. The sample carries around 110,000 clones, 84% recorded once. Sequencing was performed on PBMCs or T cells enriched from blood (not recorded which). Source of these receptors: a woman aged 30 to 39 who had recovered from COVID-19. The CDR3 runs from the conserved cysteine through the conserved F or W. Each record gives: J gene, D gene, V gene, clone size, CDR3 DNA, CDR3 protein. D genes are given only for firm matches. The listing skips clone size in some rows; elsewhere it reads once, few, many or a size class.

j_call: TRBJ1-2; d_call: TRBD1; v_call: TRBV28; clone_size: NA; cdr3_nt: TGTGCCAGCAGTTTTGGGACAGGGGGACGTTATGGCTACACCTTC; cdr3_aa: CASSFGTGGRYGYTF
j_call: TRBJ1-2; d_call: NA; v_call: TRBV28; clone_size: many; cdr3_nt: TGTGCCAGCAGTCCTCAGGCCTATGGCTACACCTTC; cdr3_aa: CASSPQAYGYTF
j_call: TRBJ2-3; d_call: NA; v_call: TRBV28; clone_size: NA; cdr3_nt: TGTGCCAGCAGTTCCCGAGGAGGGTTCACAGATACGCAGTATTTT; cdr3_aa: CASSSRGGFTDTQYF
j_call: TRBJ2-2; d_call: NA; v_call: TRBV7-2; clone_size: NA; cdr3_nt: TGTGCCAGCAGCCCCAGATGGCCCGGGGAGCTGTTTTTT; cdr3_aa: CASSPRWPGELFF
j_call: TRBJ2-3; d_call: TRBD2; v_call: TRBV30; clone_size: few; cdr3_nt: TGTGCCTGGGGGGGGGACTATGTCAGTACGCAGTATTTT; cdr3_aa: CAWGGDYVSTQYF
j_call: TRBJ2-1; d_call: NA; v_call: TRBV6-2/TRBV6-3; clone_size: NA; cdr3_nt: TGTGCCAGCAGTTACGAGTTCCTGTACAATGAGCAGTTCTTC; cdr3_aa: CASSYEFLYNEQFF
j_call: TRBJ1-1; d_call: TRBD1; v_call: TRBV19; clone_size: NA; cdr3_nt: TGTGCCAGTAGCCAACAGGGGTCTAACACTGAAGCTTTCTTT; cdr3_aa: CASSQQGSNTEAFF
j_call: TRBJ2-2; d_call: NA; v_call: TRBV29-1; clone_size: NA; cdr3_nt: TGCAGCGTTTACGACACCACCGGGGAGCTGTTTTTT; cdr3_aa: CSVYDTTGELFF
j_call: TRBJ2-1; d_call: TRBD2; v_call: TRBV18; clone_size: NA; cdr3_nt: TGTGCCAGCTCACCGGGACTAGCGAACTACAATGAGCAGTTCTTC; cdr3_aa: CASSPGLANYNEQFF
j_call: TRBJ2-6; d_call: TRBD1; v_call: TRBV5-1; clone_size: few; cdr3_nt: TGCGCCAGCAGTCCCCGGACAGGGGGGACTGGGGCCAACGTCCTGACTTTC; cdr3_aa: CASSPRTGGTGANVLTF
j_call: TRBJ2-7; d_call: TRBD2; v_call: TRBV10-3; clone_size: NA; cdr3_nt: TGTGCCATCAGTGAGAAGAGACTAGCGGGAGGGGGCTACGAGCAGTACTTC; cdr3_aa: CAISEKRLAGGGYEQYF
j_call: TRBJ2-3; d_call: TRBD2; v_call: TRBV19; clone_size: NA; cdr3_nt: TGTGCCAGTACCCCCAGAGGGACTAGCGGGAGGGCCGGCACAGATACGCAGTATTTT; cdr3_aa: CASTPRGTSGRAGTDTQYF
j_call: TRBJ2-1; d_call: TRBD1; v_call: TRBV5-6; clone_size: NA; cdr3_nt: TGTGCCAGCAGCCGAGACAGGGGGCGATTATACAATGAGCAGTTCTTC; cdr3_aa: CASSRDRGRLYNEQFF
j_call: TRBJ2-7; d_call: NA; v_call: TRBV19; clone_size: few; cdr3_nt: TGTGCCAGTAGTACGACAGGATCCTACGAGCAGTACTTC; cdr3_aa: CASSTTGSYEQYF
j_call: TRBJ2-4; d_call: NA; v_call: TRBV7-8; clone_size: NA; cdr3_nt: TGTGCCAGCAGCTTAGCTTCCAGCGGGATTCAGTACTTC; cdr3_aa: CASSLASSGIQYF
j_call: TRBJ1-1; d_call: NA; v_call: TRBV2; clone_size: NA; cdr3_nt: TGTGCCAGCAGTACTCAGGGGCTGGGAGCTTTCTTT; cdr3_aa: CASSTQGLGAFF
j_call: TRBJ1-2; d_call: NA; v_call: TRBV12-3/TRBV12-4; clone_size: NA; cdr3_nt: TGTGCCAGCAGTTCGACAGCCTATGGCTACACCTTC; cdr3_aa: CASSSTAYGYTF
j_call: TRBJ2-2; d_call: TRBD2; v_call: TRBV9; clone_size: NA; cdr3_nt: TGTGCCAGCAGCACCCGGGACTATAACACCGGGGAGCTGTTTTTT; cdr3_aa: CASSTRDYNTGELFF
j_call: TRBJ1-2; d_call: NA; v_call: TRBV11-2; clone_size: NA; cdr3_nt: TGTGCCAGCACCCCCCCCCAGGGAGGCTATGGCTACACCTTC; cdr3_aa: CASTPPQGGYGYTF
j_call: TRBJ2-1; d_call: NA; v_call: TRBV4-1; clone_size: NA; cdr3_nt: TGCGCCAGCAGCCCACGGAGCTCCTACAATGAGCAGTTCTTC; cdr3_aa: CASSPRSSYNEQFF
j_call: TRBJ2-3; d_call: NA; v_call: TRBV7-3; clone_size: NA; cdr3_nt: TGTGCCAGCAGCTTAAGCGGCGGGTCTAGCACAGATACGCAGTATTTT; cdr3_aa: CASSLSGGSSTDTQYF
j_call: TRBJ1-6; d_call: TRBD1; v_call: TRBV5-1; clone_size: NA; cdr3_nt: TGCGCCAGCAGCATCCAGACAGGGTCTAATTCACCCCTCCACTTT; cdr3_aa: CASSIQTGSNSPLHF
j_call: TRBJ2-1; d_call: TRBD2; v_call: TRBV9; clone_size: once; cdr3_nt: TGTGCCAGCAGCGTAGCGTCGGGGAGGGATGAGCAGTTCTTC; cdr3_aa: CASSVASGRDEQFF
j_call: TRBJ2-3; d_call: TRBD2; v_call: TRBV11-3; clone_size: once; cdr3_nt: TGTGCCAGCAGCCCCACTAGCGGGAGGTGGGATACGCAGTATTTT; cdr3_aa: CASSPTSGRWDTQYF
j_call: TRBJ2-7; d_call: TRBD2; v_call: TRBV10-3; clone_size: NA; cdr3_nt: TGTGCCATCAGTCCTAGCGGGAGCTACGAGCAGTACTTC; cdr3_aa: CAISPSGSYEQYF
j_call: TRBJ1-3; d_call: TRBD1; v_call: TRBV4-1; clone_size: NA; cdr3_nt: TGCGCCAGCAGCCAAGGAGGTGGCAGGGGGCACTCTGGAAACACCATATATTTT; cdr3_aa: CASSQGGGRGHSGNTIYF
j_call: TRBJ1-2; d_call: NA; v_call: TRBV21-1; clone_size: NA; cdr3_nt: TGTGCCCACCTCAGGGAATACTATGGCTACACCTTC; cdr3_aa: CAHLREYYGYTF
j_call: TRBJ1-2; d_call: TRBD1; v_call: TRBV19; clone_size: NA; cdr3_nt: TGTGCCAGTAGGGAAGGACAGGGGCCCTATGGCTACACCTTC; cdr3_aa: CASREGQGPYGYTF
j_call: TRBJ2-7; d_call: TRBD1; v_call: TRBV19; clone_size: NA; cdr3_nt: TGTGCCAGTAGTATAGGGACAGGGGACTACGAGCAGTACTTC; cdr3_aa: CASSIGTGDYEQYF
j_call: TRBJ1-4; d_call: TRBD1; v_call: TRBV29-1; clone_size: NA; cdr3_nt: TGCAGCGTCCGGACAGGGGAGGAGAAACTGTTTTTT; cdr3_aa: CSVRTGEEKLFF
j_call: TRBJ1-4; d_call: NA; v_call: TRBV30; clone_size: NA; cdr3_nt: TGTGCCCATCAGGGGCTTCGGGGTGAAAAACTGTTTTTT; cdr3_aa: CAHQGLRGEKLFF
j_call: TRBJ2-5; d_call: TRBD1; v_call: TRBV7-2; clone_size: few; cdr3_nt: TGTGCCAGCAGCTTGGACAGGGGGCCCGGAGAGACCCAGTACTTC; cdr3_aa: CASSLDRGPGETQYF
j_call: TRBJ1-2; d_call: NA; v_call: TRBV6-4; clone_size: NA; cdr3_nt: TGTGCCAGCAGTGAGCTGGAGGAAATTAACTATGGCTACACCTTC; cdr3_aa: CASSELEEINYGYTF
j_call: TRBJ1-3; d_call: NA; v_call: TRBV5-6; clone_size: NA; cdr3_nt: TGTGCCAGCACTGGGGGCCGGGACCTCGAAACAAACACCATATATTTT; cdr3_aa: CASTGGRDLETNTIYF
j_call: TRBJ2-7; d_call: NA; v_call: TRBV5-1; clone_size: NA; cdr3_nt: TGCGCCAGCAGCACCGACAGCTACGAGCAGTACTTC; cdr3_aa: CASSTDSYEQYF
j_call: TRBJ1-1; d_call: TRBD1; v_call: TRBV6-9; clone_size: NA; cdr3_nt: TGTGCCAGCAGTTATTTACGGGGACAGGGGGCCGCAACCATCATGAACACTGAAGCTTTCTTT; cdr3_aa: CASSYLRGQGAATIMNTEAFF
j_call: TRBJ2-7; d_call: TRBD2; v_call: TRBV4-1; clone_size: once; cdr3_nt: TGCGCCAGCAGCCAAGCGGTAAGCGGGGGCTCCTACGAGCAGTACTTC; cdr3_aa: CASSQAVSGGSYEQYF
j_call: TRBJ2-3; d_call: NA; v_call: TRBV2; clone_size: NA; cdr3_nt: TGTGCCAGCAGGACTGTAGATACGCAGTATTTT; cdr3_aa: CASRTVDTQYF
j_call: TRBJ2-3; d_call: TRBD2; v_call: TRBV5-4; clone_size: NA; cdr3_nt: TGTGCCAGCCTAGCGGGAGTAGGCGATACGCAGTATTTT; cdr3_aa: CASLAGVGDTQYF
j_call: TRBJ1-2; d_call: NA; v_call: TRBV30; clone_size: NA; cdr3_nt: TGTGCCTGGAGGGGCCTTGAGAGGGAGGGCTACACCTTC; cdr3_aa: CAWRGLEREGYTF
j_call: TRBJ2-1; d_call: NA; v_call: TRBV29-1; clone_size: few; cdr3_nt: TGCAGCGTATCTACGAGCTCCTACAATGAGCAGTTCTTC; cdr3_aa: CSVSTSSYNEQFF
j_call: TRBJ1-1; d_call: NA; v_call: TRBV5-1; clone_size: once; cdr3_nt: TGCGCCAGCAGCCGAAGCATGAACACTGAAGCTTTCTTT; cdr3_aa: CASSRSMNTEAFF